The TCR beta chain under discussion was sequenced for a study of blood T cell repertoires in COVID-19. Study information: COVID-19 samples from acute and convalescent phases originated in the United States, Italy and Spain.

Only in-frame clones appear in the TCRdb table, and some are missing; sequencing was by immunoSEQ multiplex PCR. The sample contains roughly 380,000 clones, about nine tenths of which appear only once. Seattle patients were enrolled during active infection and followed longitudinally. Germline CDR1 LNHDA, CDR2 SQIVND (reference sequence). The CDR3 has 14 residues. With 1 base removed from V and 8 bases from J, the gap between germline ends came to 14 bases. This receptor was obtained from a woman aged 60-75 years with COVID-19, enrolled during active disease. This chain joins TRBV19 and TRBJ1-2, with D unresolved. What was sequenced was peripheral blood. The CDR3 is CASSIGEASRGYTF. Written as DNA, the CDR3 is TGTGCCAGTAGTATAGGCGAGGCAAGCCGGGGCTACACCTTC.